The following is a T cell receptor (beta chain) sequence with its context. Authors' processing steps: Estimates of nucleated cell counts were drawn from the amplification of reference gene primers. Sequencing was performed with immunoSEQ multiplex PCR; in TCRdb, only in-frame clones are kept and a portion is missing. That table gives V, J and clone size, and the DNA gave D and trimming. The sample yields some 150,000 clones, 75% to 85% seen once. The CDR3 extends over 15 amino acids. V lost 5 bases, J lost 4 bases, and 6 bases stayed unmatched. Germline CDR1 and CDR2: LNHDA and SQIVND (reference sequence). This sample is part of a study of blood T cell repertoires in COVID-19. Study background: Nucleic acid was either cDNA or gDNA, and it came from T cells, B-cell-depleted T cells, or PBMCs.

The V gene is TRBV19, the J gene TRBJ1-2; 11 bases agree with TRBD1. The source of this sequence is a human donor with acute or convalescent COVID-19. The donor label of this sample is uncertain. Sequencing was done on a sample of peripheral blood. The CDR3 is CASSSGQGEVYGYTF. The CDR3 coding sequence is TGTGCCAGTAGTTCGGGACAGGGGGAAGTCTATGGCTACACCTTC.